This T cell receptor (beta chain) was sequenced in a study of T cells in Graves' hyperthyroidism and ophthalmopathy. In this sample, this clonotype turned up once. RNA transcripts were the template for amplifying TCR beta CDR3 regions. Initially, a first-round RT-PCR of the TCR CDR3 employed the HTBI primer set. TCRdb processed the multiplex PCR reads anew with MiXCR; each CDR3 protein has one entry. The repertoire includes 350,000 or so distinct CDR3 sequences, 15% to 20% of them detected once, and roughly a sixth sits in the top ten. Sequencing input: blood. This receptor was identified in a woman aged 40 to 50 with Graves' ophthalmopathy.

In nucleotides, the CDR3 is TGTGCCACCAGTGATTTGACTAGCCAGGAGCAGTACTTC. This gives the protein CATSDLTSQEQYF. V usage is TRBV24-1 and J usage is TRBJ2-7, with D possibly being TRBD2 (6 bases). This CDR3 has 13 amino acids. Trimming stripped 0 bases from V and 7 bases from J, with 9 bases between. Germline lookup yields CDR1 KGHDR and CDR2 SFDVKD.